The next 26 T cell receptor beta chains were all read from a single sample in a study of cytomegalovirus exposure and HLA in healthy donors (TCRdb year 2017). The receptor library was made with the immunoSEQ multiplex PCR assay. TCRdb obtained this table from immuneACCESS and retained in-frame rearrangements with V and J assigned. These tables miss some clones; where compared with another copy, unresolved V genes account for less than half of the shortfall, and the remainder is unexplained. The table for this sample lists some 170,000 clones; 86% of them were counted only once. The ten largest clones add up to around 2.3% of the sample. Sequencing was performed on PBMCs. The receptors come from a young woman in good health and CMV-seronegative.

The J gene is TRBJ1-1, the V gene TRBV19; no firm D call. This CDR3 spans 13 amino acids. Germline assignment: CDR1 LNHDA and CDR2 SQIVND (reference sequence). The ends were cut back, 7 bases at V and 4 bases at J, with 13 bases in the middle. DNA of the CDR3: TGTGCCAGTAACTTACGGGTGGGCACTGAAGCTTTCTTT. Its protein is CASNLRVGTEAFF.

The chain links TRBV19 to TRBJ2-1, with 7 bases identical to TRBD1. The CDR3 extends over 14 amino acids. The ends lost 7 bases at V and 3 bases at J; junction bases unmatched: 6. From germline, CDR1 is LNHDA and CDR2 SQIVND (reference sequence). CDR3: CASTPGGSYNEQFF. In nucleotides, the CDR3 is TGTGCCAGTACCCCAGGGGGTAGCTACAATGAGCAGTTCTTC.

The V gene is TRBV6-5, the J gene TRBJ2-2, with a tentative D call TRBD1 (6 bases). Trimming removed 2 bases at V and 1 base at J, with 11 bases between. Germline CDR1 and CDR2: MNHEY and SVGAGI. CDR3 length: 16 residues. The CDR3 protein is CASSYPDSLNTGELFF. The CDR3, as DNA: TGTGCCAGCAGTTACCCGGACAGCCTGAACACCGGGGAGCTGTTTTTT.

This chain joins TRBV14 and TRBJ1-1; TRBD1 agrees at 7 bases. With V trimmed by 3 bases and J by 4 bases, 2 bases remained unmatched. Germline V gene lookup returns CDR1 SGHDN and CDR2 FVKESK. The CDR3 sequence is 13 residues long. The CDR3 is CASSQTGRTEAFF. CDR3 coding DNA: TGTGCCAGCAGCCAGACAGGGCGCACTGAAGCTTTCTTT.

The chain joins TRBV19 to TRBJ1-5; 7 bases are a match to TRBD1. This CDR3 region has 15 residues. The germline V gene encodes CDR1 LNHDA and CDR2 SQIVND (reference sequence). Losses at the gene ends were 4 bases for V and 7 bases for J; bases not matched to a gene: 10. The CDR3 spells CASSNQGGWWQPQHF. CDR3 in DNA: TGTGCCAGTAGTAACCAGGGGGGATGGTGGCAGCCCCAGCATTTT.

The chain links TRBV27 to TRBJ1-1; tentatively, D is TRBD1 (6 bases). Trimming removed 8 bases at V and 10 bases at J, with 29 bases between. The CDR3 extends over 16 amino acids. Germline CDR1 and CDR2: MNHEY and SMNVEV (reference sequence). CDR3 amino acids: CASHLGPSREGGRAFF. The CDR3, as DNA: TGTGCCAGCCATCTAGGGCCCTCCCGGGAAGGGGGTCGAGCTTTCTTT.

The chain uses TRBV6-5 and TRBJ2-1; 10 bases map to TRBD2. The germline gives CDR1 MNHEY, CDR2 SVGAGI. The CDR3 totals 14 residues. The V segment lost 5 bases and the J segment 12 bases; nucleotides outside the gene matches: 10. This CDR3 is CASSERGGLRPQFF. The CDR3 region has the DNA TGTGCCAGCAGTGAGCGGGGGGGCCTCCGGCCGCAGTTCTTC.

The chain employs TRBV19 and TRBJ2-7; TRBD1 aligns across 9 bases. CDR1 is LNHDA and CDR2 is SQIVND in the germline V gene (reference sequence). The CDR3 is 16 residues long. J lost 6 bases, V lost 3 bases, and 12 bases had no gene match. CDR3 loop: CASSIMGQGGGREQYF. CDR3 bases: TGTGCCAGTAGTATTATGGGACAGGGTGGTGGGCGCGAGCAGTACTTC.

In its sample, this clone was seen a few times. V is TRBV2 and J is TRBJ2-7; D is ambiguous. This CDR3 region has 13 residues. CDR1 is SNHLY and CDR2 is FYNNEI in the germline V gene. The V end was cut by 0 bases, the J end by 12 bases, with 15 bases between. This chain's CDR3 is CASSEALRHAPYF. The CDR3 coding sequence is TGTGCCAGCAGTGAAGCGCTCAGGCATGCCCCGTACTTC.

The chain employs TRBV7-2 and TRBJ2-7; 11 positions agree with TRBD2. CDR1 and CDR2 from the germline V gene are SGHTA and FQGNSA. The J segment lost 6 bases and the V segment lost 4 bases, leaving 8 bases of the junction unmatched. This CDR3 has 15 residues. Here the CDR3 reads CASSSALAGASEQYF. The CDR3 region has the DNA TGTGCCAGCAGCTCCGCACTAGCGGGAGCGTCCGAGCAGTACTTC.

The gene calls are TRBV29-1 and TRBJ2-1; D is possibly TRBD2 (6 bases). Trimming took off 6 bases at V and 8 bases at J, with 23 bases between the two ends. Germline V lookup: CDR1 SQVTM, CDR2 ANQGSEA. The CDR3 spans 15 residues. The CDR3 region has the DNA TGCAGCGTCCTAGGAGGGCCGGGAATTTTCGATGAGCAGTTCTTC. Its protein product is CSVLGGPGIFDEQFF.

CDR3 sequence (DNA): TGTGCCAGCAGCGCCGGGACAGTTGGAAACACCATATATTTT. The encoded protein is CASSAGTVGNTIYF. The rearrangement uses TRBV9 and TRBJ1-3; 7 bases align to TRBD1. Trimming at V came to 3 bases and at J to 3 bases, leaving 3 bases not matched to a gene. Germline CDR1 and CDR2: SGDLS and YYNGEE. The CDR3 contains 14 residues.

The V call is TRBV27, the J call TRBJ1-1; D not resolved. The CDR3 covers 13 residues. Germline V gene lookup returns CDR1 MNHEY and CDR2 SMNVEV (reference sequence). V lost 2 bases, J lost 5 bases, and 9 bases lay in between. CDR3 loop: CASSLQRVTEAFF. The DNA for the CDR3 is TGTGCCAGCAGTTTACAGAGGGTTACTGAAGCTTTCTTT.

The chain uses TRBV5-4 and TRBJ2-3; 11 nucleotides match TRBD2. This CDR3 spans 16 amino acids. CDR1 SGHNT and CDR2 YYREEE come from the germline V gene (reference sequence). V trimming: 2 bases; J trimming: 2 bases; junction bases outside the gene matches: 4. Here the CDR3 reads CASSFASGRTTDTQYF. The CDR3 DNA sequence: TGTGCCAGCAGCTTTGCTAGCGGGAGGACCACAGATACGCAGTATTTT.

This chain's CDR3 is CANEGDYYEQYF. The CDR3, as DNA: TGTGCCAATGAAGGGGATTACTACGAGCAGTACTTC. V gene TRBV21-1 combines with J gene TRBJ2-7; TRBD1 is the table's D call and was not checked against the DNA. TRBV21-1 is annotated as a pseudogene. The length of the CDR3 is 12 residues.

The CDR3, as DNA: TGTGCCAGCAGCCCTTTCTACGAGCAGTACTTC. Translated, it gives CASSPFYEQYF. The chain combines TRBV7-8 with TRBJ2-7; D gene uncertain. CDR1 SGHVS and CDR2 FQNEAQ come from the germline V gene. The ends were cut back, 5 bases at V and 3 bases at J, with 5 bases in the middle. CDR3 size: 11 residues.

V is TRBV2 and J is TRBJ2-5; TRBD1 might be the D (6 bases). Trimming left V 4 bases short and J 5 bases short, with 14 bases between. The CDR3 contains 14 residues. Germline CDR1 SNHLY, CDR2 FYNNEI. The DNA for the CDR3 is TGTGCCAGCAGTGCAGGGGCAGGTGTGGAGACCCAGTACTTC. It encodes CASSAGAGVETQYF.

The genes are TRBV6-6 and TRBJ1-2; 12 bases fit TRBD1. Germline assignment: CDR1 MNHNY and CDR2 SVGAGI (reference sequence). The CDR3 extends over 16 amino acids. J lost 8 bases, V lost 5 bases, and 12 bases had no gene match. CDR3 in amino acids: CASSHGTGGVSEGYTF. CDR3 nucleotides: TGTGCCAGCAGTCACGGGACAGGGGGCGTTTCGGAAGGCTACACCTTC.

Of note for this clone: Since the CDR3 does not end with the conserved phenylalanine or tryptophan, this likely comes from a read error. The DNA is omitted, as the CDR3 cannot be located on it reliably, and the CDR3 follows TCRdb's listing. The CDR3 loop reads CASSEEARTSGGRI. The chain recombines TRBV2 with TRBJ2-3; TRBD2, as called in the table, went unchecked against the DNA. The CDR3 spans 14 residues, counting both ends. Germline loops: CDR1 SNHLY, CDR2 FYNNEI.

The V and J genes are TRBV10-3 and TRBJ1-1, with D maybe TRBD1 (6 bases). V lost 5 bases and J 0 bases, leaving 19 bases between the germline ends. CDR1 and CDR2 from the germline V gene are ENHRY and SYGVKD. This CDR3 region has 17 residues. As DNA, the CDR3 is TGTGCCATCAGTTCCCCAGGGGTGCGGGTCATGAACACTGAAGCTTTCTTT. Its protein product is CAISSPGVRVMNTEAFF.

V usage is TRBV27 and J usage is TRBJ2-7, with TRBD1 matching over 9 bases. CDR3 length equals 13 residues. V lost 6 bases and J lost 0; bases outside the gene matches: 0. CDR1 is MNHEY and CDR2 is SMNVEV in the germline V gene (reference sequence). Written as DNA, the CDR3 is TGTGCCAGCAGGACAGGGGGCTCCTACGAGCAGTACTTC. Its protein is CASRTGGSYEQYF.

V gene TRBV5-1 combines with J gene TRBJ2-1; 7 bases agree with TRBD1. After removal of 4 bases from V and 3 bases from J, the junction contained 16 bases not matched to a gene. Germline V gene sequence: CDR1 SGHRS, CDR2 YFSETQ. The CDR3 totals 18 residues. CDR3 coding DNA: TGCGCCAGCAGCCTCGCCCGTCGACAGGGATCCTTCTACAATGAGCAGTTCTTC. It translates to CASSLARRQGSFYNEQFF.

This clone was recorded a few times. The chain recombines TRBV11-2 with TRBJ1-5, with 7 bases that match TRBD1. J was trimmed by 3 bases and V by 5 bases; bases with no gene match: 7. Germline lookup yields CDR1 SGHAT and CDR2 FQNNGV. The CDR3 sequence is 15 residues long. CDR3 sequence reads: CASSPRTGLNQPQHF. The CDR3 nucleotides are TGTGCCAGCAGCCCGCGGACAGGTCTCAATCAGCCCCAGCATTTT.

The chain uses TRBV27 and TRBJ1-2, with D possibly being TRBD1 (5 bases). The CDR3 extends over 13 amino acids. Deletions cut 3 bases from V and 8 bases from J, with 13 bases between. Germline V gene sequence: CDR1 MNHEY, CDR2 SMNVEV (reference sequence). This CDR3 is CASSLGLAGGYTF. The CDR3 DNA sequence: TGTGCCAGCAGTTTGGGGCTAGCGGGGGGCTACACCTTC.

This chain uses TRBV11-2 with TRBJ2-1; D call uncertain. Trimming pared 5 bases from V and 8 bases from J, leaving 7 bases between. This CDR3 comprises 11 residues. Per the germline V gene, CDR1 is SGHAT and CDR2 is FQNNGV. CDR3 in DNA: TGTGCCAGCAGCGAAGGAGATGAGCAGTTCTTC. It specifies CASSEGDEQFF.

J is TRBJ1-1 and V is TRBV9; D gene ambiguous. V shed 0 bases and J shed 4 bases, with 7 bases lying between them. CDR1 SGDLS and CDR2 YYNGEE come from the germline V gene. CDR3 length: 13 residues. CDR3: CASSVVSSTEAFF. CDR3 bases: TGTGCCAGCAGCGTAGTATCGAGCACTGAAGCTTTCTTT.